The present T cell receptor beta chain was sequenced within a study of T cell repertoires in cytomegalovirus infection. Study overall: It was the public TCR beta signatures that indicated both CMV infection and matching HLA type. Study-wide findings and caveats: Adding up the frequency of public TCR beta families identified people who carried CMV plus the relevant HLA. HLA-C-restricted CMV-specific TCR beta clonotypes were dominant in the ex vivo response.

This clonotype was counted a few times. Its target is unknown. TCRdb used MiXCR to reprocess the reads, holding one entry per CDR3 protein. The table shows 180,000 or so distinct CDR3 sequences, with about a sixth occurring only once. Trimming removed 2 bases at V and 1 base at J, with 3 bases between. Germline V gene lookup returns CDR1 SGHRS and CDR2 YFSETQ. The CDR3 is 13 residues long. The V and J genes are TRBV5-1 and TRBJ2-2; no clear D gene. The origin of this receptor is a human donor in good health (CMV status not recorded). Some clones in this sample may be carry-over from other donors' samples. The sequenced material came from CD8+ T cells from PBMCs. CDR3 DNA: TGCGCCAGCAGCTTACGGAACACCGGGGAGCTGTTTTTT. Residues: CASSLRNTGELFF.